The following is a TCR beta chain sequence with its context. Antigen: not known. This CDR3 is built from 13 residues. Trimming took off 4 bases at V and 4 bases at J, with 11 bases between the two ends. Germline-derived CDR1 and CDR2 are SGHRS and YFSETQ. The sample comes from a study of siplizumab effects on memory and regulatory T cells. General study points: Memory cells seemed less diverse than naive T cells, which seemed major alloresponse contributors. On average, nearly 70% of mappable alloreactive CD4+ clones were Treg-derived under siplizumab, against 25% to 30% in controls. Most alloreactive clones went unmapped to unstimulated subsets; only a minor fraction mapped.

TCRdb's table, derived via immunoSEQ multiplex PCR, lists solely in-frame clones and lacks some. The sample consists of about 100,000 clones, about 90% of them appearing once. This TCR came from a human donor in good health. This chain links TRBV5-1 with TRBJ2-5; no clear D gene. The sample consisted of CD4+ T cells sorted from blood. Here the CDR3 reads CASSGVAAETQYF. For the CDR3, the DNA is TGCGCCAGCAGCGGGGTGGCGGCAGAGACCCAGTACTTC.